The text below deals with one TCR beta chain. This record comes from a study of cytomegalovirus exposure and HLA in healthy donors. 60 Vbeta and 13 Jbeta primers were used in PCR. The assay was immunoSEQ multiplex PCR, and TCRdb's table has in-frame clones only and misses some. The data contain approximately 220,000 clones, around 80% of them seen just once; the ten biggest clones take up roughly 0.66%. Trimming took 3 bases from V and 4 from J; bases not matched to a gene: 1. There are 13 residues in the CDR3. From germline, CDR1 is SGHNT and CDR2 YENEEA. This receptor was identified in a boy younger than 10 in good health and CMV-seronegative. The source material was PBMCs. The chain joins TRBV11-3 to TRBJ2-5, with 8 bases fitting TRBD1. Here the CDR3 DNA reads TGTGCCAGCAGCTTGGACAGGGCAGAGACCCAGTACTTC. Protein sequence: CASSLDRAETQYF.